One T cell receptor beta chain is described in this entry. This clone showed up just once. There is no known antigen for this receptor. Base qualities were left out, and no much larger clone turns up one base away. The data stem from a study of blood T cell repertoires in COVID-19 (dated by TCRdb to 2018 to 2020). For the wider study: The collaborator samples originated in the United States, Italy and Spain and spanned the acute and convalescent phases of COVID-19. The samples were drawn from the first 160 participants of the ongoing ImmuneRACE study and from some 1,300 subjects provided by 6 global collaborators. The repertoires were released in a freely available public database meant as a resource for research on the immune response to SARS-CoV-2. Where available, HLA class I and class II types were obtained from metadata supplied by the sample provider rather than from assay-based typing. A de-identified subject ID, COVID-19 status, age in years and sex were almost always included in the sample metadata. The dataset comprised deeply sampled blood TCRbeta repertoires from subjects exposed to, actively infected with, or recovered from COVID-19. The material from the prospective study consisted of cDNA or gDNA derived from T cells, B-cell-depleted T cells, or PBMCs.

TCRbeta CDR3 regions were amplified from genomic DNA using the immunoSEQ Assay, a bias-controlled multiplex PCR. From the authors' description of their analysis: The number of nucleated cells in each sample was estimated by amplification of reference gene primers within the assay. Sequence reads were collapsed and filtered to measure the absolute abundance of every unique TCRbeta CDR3 rearrangement. For each sample, productive Simpson clonality was calculated as the square root of Simpson's diversity index over productive rearrangements. TCRdb obtained this table from immuneACCESS and retained in-frame rearrangements with V and J assigned. These tables miss some clones; where compared with another copy, unresolved V genes account for less than half of the shortfall, and the remainder is unexplained. V, J and clone size are taken as reported in that table, and D and trimming were inferred from the DNA itself. This sample holds about 68,000 clones; 84% were observed only once. The top ten constitute 7.5% to 9.5% of the sample.

V gives up 6 bases and J gives up 6 bases, and the segment between their germline ends measures 15 bases. Spanning cysteine to phenylalanine, the CDR3 consists of 13 amino acids. The DNA shown is the 39-base CDR3, in frame from base 1. In the germline V gene, CDR1 corresponds to SQVTM and CDR2 to ANQGSEA. The collaborating institutions used their own protocols to collect whole blood in K2EDTA tubes. For TCRbeta analysis, collaborators shipped samples in one of three forms: frozen whole blood, isolated PBMCs, or DNA extracted from either of those sample types. The paper as a whole reports these results and caveats: The amount of clinical and demographic metadata varied by source and participant and was provided uncurated.

Sequenced material: peripheral blood. This sequence uses TRBV29-1 and TRBJ2-1; matching of 6 bases hints at TRBD1 as the D gene. The source of this sequence is a middle-aged man with active COVID-19. The DNA sequence is TGCAGCGTCCGGGACACCCGAGGCAATGAGCAGTTCTTC. It codes for CSVRDTRGNEQFF.